This record covers a single TCR beta chain. What it binds is unknown. The data were taken from a study of siplizumab effects on memory and regulatory T cells. V was trimmed by 5 bases and J by 3 bases, leaving 8 bases between them. CDR1 and CDR2 from the germline V gene are MNHNS and SASEGT. The CDR3 is 13 residues long. Measured with immunoSEQ multiplex PCR; TCRdb has only the in-frame clones, and not every one. The table shows 100,000 to 110,000 clones, with about 94% occurring only once. Study findings and constraints: Naive T cells looked more diverse than memory cells and looked like major alloresponse contributors. Mappable CD4+ clones that were alloreactive averaged about 69% Treg-derived with siplizumab versus approximately 25% in controls.

The chain recombines TRBV6-1 with TRBJ1-3; no firm D call. The specimen was non-Treg CD4+ T cells sorted from blood. The sequence came from a human donor in good health. CDR3 sequence reads: CASSIDIGNTIYF. The CDR3 DNA sequence: TGTGCCAGCAGTATCGACATTGGAAACACCATATATTTT.